Shown below are 7 T cell receptor beta chains from a single sample sequenced in a study of shared clonotypes between healthy human individuals. Clones were sequenced by immunoSEQ multiplex PCR, and TCRdb holds only the in-frame ones, with some missing. The sample has about 2 million clones, roughly 95% seen once. Specimen: naive CD4+ T cells sorted from blood. Subset indicated: CD45RA+ positively selected. Receptors originate from a man between 18 and 35 years old in good health.

This chain uses TRBV5-8 with TRBJ2-7; perhaps D is TRBD1 or TRBD2 (6 bases each). Germline V CDR1 and CDR2: SGHTS, YDEGEE. This CDR3 comprises 15 residues. With 2 bases removed from V and 3 bases from J, the gap between germline ends came to 15 bases. The CDR3 spells CASSFWGARGYEQYF. The DNA of the CDR3 is TGTGCCAGCAGCTTCTGGGGGGCCAGGGGCTACGAGCAGTACTTC.

A remark on this clone: This CDR3 is also generated by other DNA sequences in the sample. V usage is TRBV11-2 and J usage is TRBJ2-1, with 7 bases that match TRBD2. Germline loops: CDR1 SGHAT, CDR2 FQNNGV. This CDR3 spans 14 amino acids. After removal of 5 bases from V and 2 bases from J, the junction contained 3 bases not matched to a gene. The CDR3 is CASSPGLAYNEQFF. CDR3 coding DNA: TGTGCCAGCAGCCCCGGACTAGCCTACAATGAGCAGTTCTTC. The full variable domain, rest sourced from reference TRBV11-2 and TRBJ2-1, is EAGVAQSPRYKIIEKRQSVAFWCNPISGHATLYWYQQILGQGPKLLIQFQNNGVVDDSQLPKDRFSAERLKGVDSTLKIQPAKLEDSAVYLCASSPGLAYNEQFFGPGTRLTVL.

This chain connects TRBV5-1 to TRBJ2-7; 9 nucleotides agree with TRBD1. The CDR3 loop spans 14 amino acids. The V segment lost 0 bases and the J segment 8 bases; nucleotides outside the gene matches: 6. Germline-derived CDR1 and CDR2 are SGHRS and YFSETQ. This chain's CDR3 is CASSLDGQGQQQYF. In DNA form, the CDR3 reads TGCGCCAGCAGCTTGGATGGACAGGGGCAACAGCAGTACTTC.

This chain uses TRBV10-2 with TRBJ2-7; TRBD1 might be the D (6 bases). This CDR3 has 17 residues. The ends were cut back, 2 bases at V and 3 bases at J, with 20 bases in the middle. The V gene's germline CDR1 is WSHSY and CDR2 SAAADI. CDR3 loop: CASSEPHYARGRYEQYF. CDR3 in DNA: TGCGCCAGCAGTGAGCCTCACTACGCCAGGGGCCGCTACGAGCAGTACTTC.

The CDR3 reads CASSLDLPGQGNEQFF. The CDR3 DNA sequence: TGCGCCAGCAGCTTAGACCTACCGGGACAGGGGAATGAGCAGTTCTTC. The V call is TRBV5-1, the J call TRBJ2-1; 10 bases match TRBD1. CDR1 and CDR2 (germline): SGHRS, YFSETQ. This CDR3 has 16 amino acids. V gave up 2 bases and J gave up 7 bases; unmatched junction bases: 9.

This clone was picked up a small number of times. This chain joins TRBV5-1 and TRBJ2-5, with D maybe TRBD2 (6 bases). This CDR3 has 13 amino acids. The germline gives CDR1 SGHRS, CDR2 YFSETQ. V dropped 0 bases and J dropped 5 bases, with 8 bases sitting between them. The DNA of the CDR3 is TGCGCCAGCAGCTTGGCTAGCGTCGAGACCCAGTACTTC. Its protein product is CASSLASVETQYF.

The rearrangement links TRBV6-1 to TRBJ1-2; perhaps TRBD1 as D (6 bases). This CDR3 has 13 residues. The germline V gene encodes CDR1 MNHNS and CDR2 SASEGT. Trimming removed 5 bases from V and 5 bases from J, with 12 bases in between. The CDR3 here is CASSIDRSYGYTF. CDR3 nucleotide sequence: TGTGCCAGCAGTATAGACAGGTCTTATGGCTACACCTTC.